The rows below give T cell receptor beta chains drawn from one sample of a study of blood T cell repertoires in COVID-19. Data came from immunoSEQ multiplex PCR; TCRdb stores just in-frame clones and leaves some out. Here the sample spans roughly 260,000 clones, roughly nine tenths being singletons. The sequencing input was peripheral blood. The receptors derive from a man aged 40-49 years who had recovered from COVID-19. Both conserved end residues are part of each CDR3. A D gene is named only where the DNA matches it firmly. Clone size is stated in some rows and not others, as once, few, many or a class when expanded.

j_call clone_size d_call v_call cdr3_nt cdr3_aa
TRBJ2-5 NA TRBD2 TRBV6-5 TGTGCCAGCCTAGCGGGGGGTTCGTACCAAGAGACCCAGTACTTC CASLAGGSYQETQYF
TRBJ2-7 NA NA TRBV7-6 TGTGCCAGCAGCTTAAGGGGGTTATTGGTCGAGCAGTACTTC CASSLRGLLVEQYF
TRBJ2-5 NA NA TRBV30 TGTGCCTGGAGGAAGCGGTGGGAGACCCAGTACTTC CAWRKRWETQYF
TRBJ2-5 NA TRBD2 TRBV10-1 TGCGCCAGCAGTGACCAGTGGGGGGGACGTGAGACCCAGTACTTC CASSDQWGGRETQYF
TRBJ1-3 NA NA TRBV18 TGTGCCAGCAAGACAGACTCTGGAAACACCATATATTTT CASKTDSGNTIYF
TRBJ2-1 NA NA TRBV6-5 TGTGCCAGCATACTAGACAGGCGTTACAATGAGCAGTTCTTC CASILDRRYNEQFF
TRBJ2-5 once TRBD2 TRBV19 TGTGCCAGTAGCCCCACCCGGGAGGCCCGGGCTTACCAAGAGACCCAGTACTTC CASSPTREARAYQETQYF
TRBJ2-7 NA NA TRBV5-4 TGTGCCAGCAGCTTGGAAGGCAGGGGGGATCCCTACGAGCAGTACTTC CASSLEGRGDPYEQYF
TRBJ2-2 NA TRBD1 TRBV7-3 TGTGCCAGCAGCCAAGACAGGGCGAGGAACACCGGGGAGCTGTTTTTT CASSQDRARNTGELFF
TRBJ2-7 NA TRBD1 TRBV10-2 TGCGCCAGCAGTGAAGGGGGCCCTCACAACGAGCAGTACTTC CASSEGGPHNEQYF
TRBJ2-7 NA TRBD1 TRBV3-1/TRBV3-2 TGTGCCAGCAGCCGGCAACACAGGGGGATTTACGAGCAGTACTTC CASSRQHRGIYEQYF
TRBJ2-7 NA NA TRBV10-3 TGTGCCATGCGGGGGGACAGGGCCTACGAGCAGTACTTC CAMRGDRAYEQYF
TRBJ1-1 once TRBD1 TRBV15 TGTGCCACCAGCAGGGACAGGGTAACTGAAGCTTTCTTT CATSRDRVTEAFF
TRBJ2-3 NA TRBD2 TRBV7-6 TGTGCCAGCAGCTTAGGCGGGAGTAGGGGTAACACAGATACGCAGTATTTT CASSLGGSRGNTDTQYF
TRBJ1-2 NA TRBD1 TRBV28 TGTGCCATCATGACAGGGGTGATCGGAGGCTACACCTTC CAIMTGVIGGYTF
TRBJ2-3 NA TRBD2 TRBV7-8 TGTGCCAGCAGCTTGGGTGCTGTAGCGGGGGGGACAGATACGCAGTATTTT CASSLGAVAGGTDTQYF
TRBJ2-1 NA NA TRBV4-2 TGTGCCAGCAGCCAAGGAAGGGGCCCCGCGGGGAATGAGCAGTTCTTC CASSQGRGPAGNEQFF
TRBJ2-1 NA NA TRBV21-1 TGTGCCAGCAGCAAAGGGGGGACTAGCGGGAGCGAACACAATGAGCAGTTCTTC CASSKGGTSGSEHNEQFF
TRBJ1-6 NA TRBD1 TRBV19 TGTGCCAGTAGTATAGCCTCTACAGGGGGCAAGTGGGGACCCCTCCACTTT CASSIASTGGKWGPLHF